The 23 T cell receptor beta chains given below trace back to one sample, sequenced in a study of T cells in narcolepsy. TCRdb's table, derived via immunoSEQ multiplex PCR, lists solely in-frame clones and lacks some. Of fewer than 30,000 clones detected, 86% appear once; the ten largest clones hold roughly 1.1%. Sequencing used CD45RA- memory CD4+ T cells from PBMCs. These receptor sequences come from a human donor with narcolepsy.

The chain combines TRBV18 with TRBJ1-2; perhaps TRBD1 as D (5 bases). With 6 bases removed from V and 6 bases from J, the gap between germline ends came to 20 bases. The V gene's germline CDR1 is KGHSH and CDR2 LQKENI. The length of the CDR3 is 15 residues. CDR3 coding DNA: TGTGCCAGCTCGCTCAGGGAGGTTACTAGGGATGGCTACACCTTC. Residues: CASSLREVTRDGYTF.

This clone was seen just once. J is TRBJ1-2 and V is TRBV6-6, with D possibly being TRBD1 (6 bases). There are 13 residues in the CDR3. CDR1 MNHNY and CDR2 SVGAGI come from the germline V gene (reference sequence). Trimming cost V 7 bases and J 7 bases, with 16 bases left between them. Written as DNA, the CDR3 is TGTGCCAGCAACCACAGAGGGGGACTTGGCTACACCTTC. This sequence encodes CASNHRGGLGYTF.

The V call is TRBV2, the J call TRBJ2-5; D is uncertain. V was clipped by 2 bases and J by 2 bases, with 9 bases between them. The CDR3 totals 14 residues. Germline V gives CDR1 SNHLY, CDR2 FYNNEI. The CDR3 protein is CASSEFVGQETQYF. CDR3 in DNA: TGTGCCAGCAGTGAATTCGTAGGACAAGAGACCCAGTACTTC. Full variable domain (outside the CDR3, taken from reference TRBV2 and TRBJ2-5): EPEVTQTPSHQVTQMGQEVILRCVPISNHLYFYWYRQILGQKVEFLVSFYNNEISEKSEIFDDQFSVERPDGSNFTLKIRSTKLEDSAMYFCASSEFVGQETQYFGPGTRLLVL.

V is TRBV5-1 and J is TRBJ2-7, with 12 positions matching TRBD2. Germline CDR1 is SGHRS and CDR2 is YFSETQ. V shed 0 bases, J shed 1 base, and the junction held 8 bases outside the gene matches. The CDR3 contains 18 residues. DNA of the CDR3: TGCGCCAGCAGCTTGGCTCCTAGCGGGGGGGTAGGTTCCTACGAGCAGTACGTC. Translating it yields CASSLAPSGGVGSYEQYV.

This clone was seen just once. V is TRBV18 and J is TRBJ2-7; 15 positions match TRBD2. CDR1 is KGHSH, CDR2 LQKENI, per germline. The J segment lost 2 bases and the V segment lost 3 bases, leaving 8 bases of the junction unmatched. The length of the CDR3 is 18 residues. Here the CDR3 reads CASSPGLAGGGVPYEQYF. Here the CDR3 DNA reads TGTGCCAGCTCACCGGGACTAGCGGGGGGCGGGGTCCCCTACGAGCAGTACTTC.

J is TRBJ1-5 and V is TRBV5-5; D is possibly TRBD1 (6 bases). V dropped 4 bases and J dropped 6 bases, with 23 bases sitting between them. Germline CDR1 and CDR2: SGHKS and YYEKEE (reference sequence). This CDR3 is built from 17 residues. The CDR3 loop reads CASSPLWAGAMGQPQHF. The CDR3 nucleotides are TGTGCCAGCAGCCCGCTGTGGGCGGGGGCTATGGGTCAGCCCCAGCATTTT.

The rearrangement joins TRBV9 to TRBJ1-3, with D maybe TRBD1 (5 bases). The CDR3 loop spans 18 amino acids. The ends were cut back, 3 bases at V and 5 bases at J, with 24 bases in the middle. Per germline, CDR1 SGDLS and CDR2 YYNGEE. The CDR3 sequence is CASSGENWDLKGRNTIYF. CDR3 nucleotides: TGTGCCAGCAGCGGTGAAAATTGGGACTTGAAGGGCAGAAACACCATATATTTT.

The chain recombines TRBV28 with TRBJ1-3, with a weak D call TRBD1 (6 bases). V lost 7 bases and J lost 4, with 11 bases in between. From germline, CDR1 is MDHEN and CDR2 SYDVKM. The CDR3 totals 13 residues. The CDR3 nucleotides are TGTGCCAGCACAGGTACAGGGGGAAACACCATATATTTT. Its translation: CASTGTGGNTIYF.

The V gene is TRBV10-3, the J gene TRBJ1-2, with TRBD1 matching over 9 bases. V shed 6 bases, J shed 3 bases, and the junction held 14 bases outside the gene matches. The germline gives CDR1 ENHRY, CDR2 SYGVKD. The CDR3 totals 17 residues. The CDR3 loop is CAIRAGQGRGIDYGYTF. CDR3 coding DNA: TGTGCCATCAGGGCCGGACAGGGGAGAGGTATCGACTATGGCTACACCTTC.

This chain uses TRBV5-6 with TRBJ1-1; D gene unclear. This CDR3 region has 16 residues. Germline V lookup: CDR1 SGHDT, CDR2 YYEEEE. V dropped 0 bases and J dropped 4 bases, with 16 bases sitting between them. CDR3 amino acids: CASSLVGIMGGTEAFF. DNA of the CDR3: TGTGCCAGCAGCTTGGTCGGCATCATGGGTGGCACTGAAGCTTTCTTT.

DNA for the CDR3: TGTGCCAGCAGTGAACCCGGGACAACTGGAAACACCATATATTTT. It specifies CASSEPGTTGNTIYF. The V call is TRBV2, the J call TRBJ1-3, with a weak D call TRBD1 (6 bases). Germline assignment: CDR1 SNHLY and CDR2 FYNNEI. V lost 2 bases and J lost 2, with 10 bases in between. This CDR3 has 15 residues. Variable domain in full (rest from reference TRBV2 and TRBJ1-3): EPEVTQTPSHQVTQMGQEVILRCVPISNHLYFYWYRQILGQKVEFLVSFYNNEISEKSEIFDDQFSVERPDGSNFTLKIRSTKLEDSAMYFCASSEPGTTGNTIYFGEGSWLTVV.

This clone occurred once. The chain has TRBV5-6 and TRBJ1-5, with a weak D call TRBD1 (6 bases). In germline, CDR1 is SGHDT, CDR2 YYEEEE. This CDR3 comprises 17 residues. Trimming removed 0 bases from V and 0 bases from J, with 13 bases in between. CDR3 residues: CASSLAKGQYSNQPQHF. CDR3 sequence (DNA): TGTGCCAGCAGCTTGGCCAAGGGACAATATAGCAATCAGCCCCAGCATTTT. Complete variable domain (other parts from reference TRBV5-6 and TRBJ1-5): DAGVTQSPTHLIKTRGQQVTLRCSPKSGHDTVSWYQQALGQGPQFIFQYYEEEERQRGNFPDRFSGHQFPNYSSELNVNALLLGDSALYLCASSLAKGQYSNQPQHFGDGTRLSIL.

The chain couples TRBV10-3 to TRBJ2-5; the D is unclear. V lost 10 bases and J 2 bases, leaving 8 bases between the germline ends. The germline gives CDR1 ENHRY, CDR2 SYGVKD. The CDR3 spans 11 residues. CDR3 residues: CASGPQETQYF. CDR3 bases: TGTGCCAGCGGACCTCAAGAGACCCAGTACTTC.

This chain uses TRBV7-2 with TRBJ2-5; 7 bases agree with TRBD2. The CDR3 is 15 residues long. The germline V gene encodes CDR1 SGHTA and CDR2 FQGNSA. V shed 0 bases, J shed 4 bases, and the junction held 5 bases outside the gene matches. The CDR3 coding sequence is TGTGCCAGCAGCTTAGCCGGGCGGGGGACAGAGACCCAGTACTTC. Protein sequence: CASSLAGRGTETQYF.

This clone was seen a handful of times. The chain combines TRBV11-2 with TRBJ2-3; D is undetermined. Trimming left V 2 bases short and J 0 bases short, with 6 bases between. Germline V lookup: CDR1 SGHAT, CDR2 FQNNGV. The CDR3 runs 14 residues. The CDR3 reads CASSLWGSTDTQYF. CDR3 DNA: TGTGCCAGCAGCTTATGGGGTAGCACAGATACGCAGTATTTT.

This chain joins TRBV2 and TRBJ1-2; D call uncertain. The germline V and J ends were trimmed by 8 bases and 5 bases, with 9 bases remaining between them. CDR3 length equals 11 residues. Germline CDR1 is SNHLY and CDR2 is FYNNEI. The CDR3 sequence: CASVLSYGYTF. Here the CDR3 DNA reads TGTGCCAGCGTTCTCTCGTATGGCTACACCTTC.

This clone showed up just a few times. V gene TRBV6-1 combines with J gene TRBJ1-3; 9 bases map to TRBD1. Germline CDR1 is MNHNS and CDR2 is SASEGT. J was trimmed by 2 bases and V by 2 bases; bases with no gene match: 4. The CDR3 runs to 16 residues. CDR3 DNA: TGTGCCAGCAGTGAAAGAGGACAGGGGACTGGAAACACCATATATTTT. This gives the protein CASSERGQGTGNTIYF.

The chain employs TRBV18 and TRBJ2-7; 8 bases fit TRBD1. The CDR3 loop spans 14 amino acids. V lost 3 bases, J lost 5 bases, and 6 bases stayed unmatched. Germline V gives CDR1 KGHSH, CDR2 LQKENI. The CDR3, as DNA: TGTGCCAGCTCACCGCCCGCAGGGGGCGACGAGCAGTACGTC. Translated, it gives CASSPPAGGDEQYV.

The rearrangement links TRBV5-1 to TRBJ2-7; TRBD1 aligns across 7 bases. The trim removed 0 bases at V and 4 bases at J, leaving 10 bases unmatched. The CDR3 totals 16 residues. Germline V gene lookup returns CDR1 SGHRS and CDR2 YFSETQ. In DNA, the CDR3 is TGCGCCAGCAGCTTGGGACCGGGACAGCTTTCTTACGAGCAGTACGTC. This codes for CASSLGPGQLSYEQYV.

This chain links TRBV14 with TRBJ2-2; TRBD2 aligns across 7 bases. V trimming: 4 bases; J trimming: 8 bases; junction bases outside the gene matches: 7. There are 14 residues in the CDR3. Germline V lookup: CDR1 SGHDN, CDR2 FVKESK. CDR3 sequence reads: CASSPGLVRGELFF. CDR3 coding DNA: TGTGCCAGCAGCCCAGGACTAGTAAGAGGGGAGCTGTTTTTT. Full variable domain (rest looked up from reference TRBV14 and TRBJ2-2): EAGVTQFPSHSVIEKGQTVTLRCDPISGHDNLYWYRRVMGKEIKFLLHFVKESKQDESGMPNNRFLAERTGGTYSTLKVQPAELEDSGVYFCASSPGLVRGELFFGEGSRLTVL.

DNA for the CDR3: TGTGCCAGTAGTAGTTTTATGAACACTGAAGCTTTCTTT. This translates into CASSSFMNTEAFF. The gene calls are TRBV19 and TRBJ1-1, with unresolved D. This CDR3 has 13 residues. Deletions cut 4 bases from V and 0 bases from J, with 6 bases between. Germline CDR1 reads LNHDA; CDR2 reads SQIVND (reference sequence). Using reference TRBV19 and TRBJ1-1 for the parts outside the CDR3, the full variable domain is DGGITQSPKYLFRKEGQNVTLSCEQNLNHDAMYWYRQDPGQGLRLIYYSQIVNDFQKGDIAEGYSVSREKKESFPLTVTSAQKNPTAFYLCASSSFMNTEAFFGQGTRLTVV.

This clone was seen only once. The chain combines TRBV6-5 with TRBJ1-5; TRBD1 matches at 10 bases. The CDR3 covers 15 residues. Germline lookup yields CDR1 MNHEY and CDR2 SVGAGI. V trimming: 6 bases; J trimming: 1 base; junction bases outside the gene matches: 3. CDR3 DNA sequence: TGTGCCAGCAGGACAGGGGGCAGGAGCAATCAGCCCCAGCATTTT. Residues: CASRTGGRSNQPQHF.

This sequence joins TRBV6-6 and TRBJ1-6; possible D gene TRBD1, 6 bases. V was shortened by 4 bases and J by 6 bases, with 10 bases between the two germline ends. Germline V gene sequence: CDR1 MNHNY, CDR2 SVGAGI (reference sequence). This CDR3 has 14 residues. The CDR3, as DNA: TGTGCCAGCAGTTTAGGACAGCTTAATTCACCCCTCCACTTT. Translation: CASSLGQLNSPLHF.